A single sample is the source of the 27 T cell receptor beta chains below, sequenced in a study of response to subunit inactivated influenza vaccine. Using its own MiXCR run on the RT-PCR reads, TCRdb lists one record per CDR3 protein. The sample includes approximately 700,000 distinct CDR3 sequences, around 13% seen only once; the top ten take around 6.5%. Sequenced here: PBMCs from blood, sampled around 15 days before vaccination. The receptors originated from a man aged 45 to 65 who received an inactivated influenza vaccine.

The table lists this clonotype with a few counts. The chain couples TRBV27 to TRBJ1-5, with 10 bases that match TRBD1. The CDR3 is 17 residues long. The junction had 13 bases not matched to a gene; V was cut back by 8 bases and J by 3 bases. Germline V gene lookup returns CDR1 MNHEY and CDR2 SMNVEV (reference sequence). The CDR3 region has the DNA TGTGCCAGCTCAAAAAGGGTGGGACAGGGGACCAATCAGCCCCAGCATTTT. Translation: CASSKRVGQGTNQPQHF.

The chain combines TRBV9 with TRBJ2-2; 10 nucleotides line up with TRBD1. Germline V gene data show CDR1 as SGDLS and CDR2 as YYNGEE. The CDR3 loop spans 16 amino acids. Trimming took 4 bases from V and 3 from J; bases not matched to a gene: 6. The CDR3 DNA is TGTGCCAGCAGCCTCACCGGGACAGGGGACACCGGGGAGCTGTTTTTT. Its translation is CASSLTGTGDTGELFF.

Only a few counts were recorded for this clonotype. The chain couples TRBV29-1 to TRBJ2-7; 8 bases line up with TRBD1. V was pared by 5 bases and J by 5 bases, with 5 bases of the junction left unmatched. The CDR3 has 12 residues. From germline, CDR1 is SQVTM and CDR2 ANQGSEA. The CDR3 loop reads CSVLDRVHEQYF. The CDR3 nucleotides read TGCAGCGTTCTGGACAGGGTCCACGAGCAGTACTTC.

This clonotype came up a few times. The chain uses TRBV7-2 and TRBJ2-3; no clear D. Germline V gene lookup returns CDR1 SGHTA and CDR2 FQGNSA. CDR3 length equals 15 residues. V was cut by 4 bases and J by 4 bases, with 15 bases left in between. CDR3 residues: CASSSNRALPDTQYF. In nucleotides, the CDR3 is TGTGCCAGCAGCTCGAATAGGGCCCTCCCAGATACGCAGTATTTT.

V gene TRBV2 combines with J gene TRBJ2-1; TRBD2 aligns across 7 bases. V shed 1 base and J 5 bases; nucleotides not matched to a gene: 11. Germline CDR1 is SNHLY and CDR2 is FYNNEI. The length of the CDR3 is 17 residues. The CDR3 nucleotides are TGTGCCAGCAGTGAAGTGGGGCTAGCGGAAGGGCACAATGAGCAGTTCTTC. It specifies CASSEVGLAEGHNEQFF.

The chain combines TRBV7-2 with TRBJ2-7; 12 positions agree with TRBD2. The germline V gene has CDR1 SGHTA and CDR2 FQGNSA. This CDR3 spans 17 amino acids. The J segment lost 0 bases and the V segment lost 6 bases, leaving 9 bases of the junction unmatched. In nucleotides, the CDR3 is TGTGCCAGCAGTCCGACTAGCGGGAGTTATAGCTCCTACGAGCAGTACTTC. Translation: CASSPTSGSYSSYEQYF.

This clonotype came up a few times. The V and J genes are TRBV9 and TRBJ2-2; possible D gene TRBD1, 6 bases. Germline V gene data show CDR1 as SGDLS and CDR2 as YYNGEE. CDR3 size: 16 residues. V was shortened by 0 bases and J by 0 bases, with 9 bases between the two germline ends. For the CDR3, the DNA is TGTGCCAGCAGCGTAGGGGGGACACCGAACACCGGGGAGCTGTTTTTT. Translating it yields CASSVGGTPNTGELFF.

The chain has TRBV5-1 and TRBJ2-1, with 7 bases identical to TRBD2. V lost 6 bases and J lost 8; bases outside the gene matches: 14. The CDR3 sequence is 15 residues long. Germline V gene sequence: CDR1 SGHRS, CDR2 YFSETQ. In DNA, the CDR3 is TGCGCCAGCACCAAAAGGGCTAGCGGCGGGGATGAGCAGTTCTTC. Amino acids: CASTKRASGGDEQFF.

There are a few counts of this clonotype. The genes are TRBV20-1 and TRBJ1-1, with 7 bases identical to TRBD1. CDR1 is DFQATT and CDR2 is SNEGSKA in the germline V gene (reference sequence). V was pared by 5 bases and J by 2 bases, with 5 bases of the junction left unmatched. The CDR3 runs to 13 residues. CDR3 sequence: CSALTGLNTEAFF. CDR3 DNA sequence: TGCAGTGCTCTGACAGGGCTAAACACTGAAGCTTTCTTT.

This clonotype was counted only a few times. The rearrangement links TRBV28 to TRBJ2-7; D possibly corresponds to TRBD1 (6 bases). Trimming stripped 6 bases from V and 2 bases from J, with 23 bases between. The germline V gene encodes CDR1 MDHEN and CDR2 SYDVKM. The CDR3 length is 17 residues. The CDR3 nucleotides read TGTGCCAGCAGCCCCGAGCCCTGGACAGACCTGACCTACGAGCAGTACTTC. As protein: CASSPEPWTDLTYEQYF. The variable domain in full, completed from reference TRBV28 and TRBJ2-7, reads DVKVTQSSRYLVKRTGEKVFLECVQDMDHENMFWYRQDPGLGLRLIYFSYDVKMKEKGDIPEGYSVSREKKERFSLILESASTNQTSMYLCASSPEPWTDLTYEQYFGPGTRLTVT.

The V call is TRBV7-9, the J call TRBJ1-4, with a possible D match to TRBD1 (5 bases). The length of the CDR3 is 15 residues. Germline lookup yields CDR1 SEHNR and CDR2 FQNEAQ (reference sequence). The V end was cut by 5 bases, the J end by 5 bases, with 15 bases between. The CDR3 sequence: CASSTRTDKNEKLFF. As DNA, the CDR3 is TGTGCCAGCAGCACCCGGACGGACAAAAATGAAAAACTGTTTTTT.

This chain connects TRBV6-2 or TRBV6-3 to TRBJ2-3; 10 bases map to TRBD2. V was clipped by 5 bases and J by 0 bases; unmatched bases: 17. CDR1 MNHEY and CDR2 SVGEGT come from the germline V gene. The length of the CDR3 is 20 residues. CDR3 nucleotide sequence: TGTGCCAGCAGTACAACGCGGTGGGCTAGCGGGAGTATCAGCACAGATACGCAGTATTTT. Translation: CASSTTRWASGSISTDTQYF.

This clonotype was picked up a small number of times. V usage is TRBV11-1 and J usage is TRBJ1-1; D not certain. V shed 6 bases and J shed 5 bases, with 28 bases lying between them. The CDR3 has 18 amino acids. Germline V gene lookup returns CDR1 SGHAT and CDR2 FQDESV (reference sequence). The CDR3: CASRLPKIGQRATTEAFF. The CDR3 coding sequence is TGTGCCAGCAGGTTACCGAAAATCGGGCAGCGAGCCACAACTGAAGCTTTCTTT.

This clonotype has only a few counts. This CDR3 is CASSTPPRARGYTF. The CDR3 DNA follows: TGTGCCAGCAGTACCCCTCCCAGGGCAAGAGGCTACACCTTC. This chain joins TRBV28 and TRBJ1-2, with D tentatively TRBD1 (5 bases). Trimming stripped 5 bases from V and 8 bases from J, with 18 bases between. Germline V gene data show CDR1 as MDHEN and CDR2 as SYDVKM. The CDR3 sequence is 14 residues long.

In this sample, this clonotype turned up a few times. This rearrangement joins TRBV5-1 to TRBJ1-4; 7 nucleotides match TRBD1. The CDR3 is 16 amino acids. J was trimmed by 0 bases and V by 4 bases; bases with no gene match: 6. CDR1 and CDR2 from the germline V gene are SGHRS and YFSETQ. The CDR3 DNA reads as TGCGCCAGCAGCCTTCGACAGGGAACAACTAATGAAAAACTGTTTTTT. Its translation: CASSLRQGTTNEKLFF.

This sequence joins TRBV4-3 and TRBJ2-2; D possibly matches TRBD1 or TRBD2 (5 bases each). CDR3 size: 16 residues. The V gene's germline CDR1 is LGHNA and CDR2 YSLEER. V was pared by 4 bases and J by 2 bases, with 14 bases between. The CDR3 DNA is TGCGCCAGCAGCCCCCGGGTGGGGGTTAACACCGGGGAGCTGTTTTTT. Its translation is CASSPRVGVNTGELFF.

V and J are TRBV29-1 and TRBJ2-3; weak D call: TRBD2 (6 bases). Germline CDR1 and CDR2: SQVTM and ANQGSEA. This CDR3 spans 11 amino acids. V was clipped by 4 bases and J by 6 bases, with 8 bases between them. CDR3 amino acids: CSVVLADTQYF. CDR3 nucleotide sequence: TGCAGCGTTGTGCTAGCGGATACGCAGTATTTT.

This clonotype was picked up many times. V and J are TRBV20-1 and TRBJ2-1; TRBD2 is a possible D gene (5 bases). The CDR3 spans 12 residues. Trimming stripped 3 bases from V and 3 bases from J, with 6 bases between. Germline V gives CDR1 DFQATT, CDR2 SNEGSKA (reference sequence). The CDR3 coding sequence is TGCAGTGCTAGCACTAGCTACAATGAGCAGTTCTTC. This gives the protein CSASTSYNEQFF.

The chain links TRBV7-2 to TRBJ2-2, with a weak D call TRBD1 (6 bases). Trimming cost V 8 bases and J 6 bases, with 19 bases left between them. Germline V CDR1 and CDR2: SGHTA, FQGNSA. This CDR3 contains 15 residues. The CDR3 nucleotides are TGTGCCAGCCTAAGGGACATTAATTTACCCGGGGAGCTGTTTTTT. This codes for CASLRDINLPGELFF.

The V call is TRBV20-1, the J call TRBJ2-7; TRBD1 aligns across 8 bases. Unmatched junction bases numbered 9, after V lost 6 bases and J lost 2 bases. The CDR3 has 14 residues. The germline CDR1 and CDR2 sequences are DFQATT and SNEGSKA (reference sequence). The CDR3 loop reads CSAAGTGTTYEQYF. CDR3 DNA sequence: TGCAGTGCAGCCGGGACAGGCACTACCTACGAGCAGTACTTC.

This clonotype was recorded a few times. Here the CDR3 DNA reads TGTGCCAGCAGCTTGCAGCAGGGAAATCAGCCCCAGCATTTT. This translates into CASSLQQGNQPQHF. The chain is built from TRBV5-5 and TRBJ1-5; possible D gene TRBD1, 5 bases. This CDR3 contains 14 residues. Looked up from germline, CDR1 is SGHKS and CDR2 is YYEKEE (reference sequence). The V end lost 1 base, the J end lost 4 bases, and 9 bases lay between the germline ends.

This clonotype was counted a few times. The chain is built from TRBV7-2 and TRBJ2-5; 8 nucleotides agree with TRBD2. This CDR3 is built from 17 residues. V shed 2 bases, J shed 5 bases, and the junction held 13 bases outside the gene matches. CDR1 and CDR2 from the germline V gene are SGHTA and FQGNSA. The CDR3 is CASSLRGGPERRETQYF. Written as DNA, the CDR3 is TGTGCCAGCAGCTTACGCGGGGGGCCTGAACGGCGGGAGACCCAGTACTTC.

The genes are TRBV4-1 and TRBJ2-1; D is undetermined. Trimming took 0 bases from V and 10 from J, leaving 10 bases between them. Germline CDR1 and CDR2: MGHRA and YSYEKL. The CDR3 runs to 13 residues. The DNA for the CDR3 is TGCGCCAGCAGCCAAGATCGACACCCGGAGCAGTTCTTC. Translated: CASSQDRHPEQFF.

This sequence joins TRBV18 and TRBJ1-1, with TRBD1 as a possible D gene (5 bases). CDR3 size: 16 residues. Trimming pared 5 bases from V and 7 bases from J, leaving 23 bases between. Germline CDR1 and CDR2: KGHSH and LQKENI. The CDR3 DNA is TGTGCCAGCTCAACCGGTATTCAGGGCGTAGGGGATGAAGCTTTCTTT. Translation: CASSTGIQGVGDEAFF.

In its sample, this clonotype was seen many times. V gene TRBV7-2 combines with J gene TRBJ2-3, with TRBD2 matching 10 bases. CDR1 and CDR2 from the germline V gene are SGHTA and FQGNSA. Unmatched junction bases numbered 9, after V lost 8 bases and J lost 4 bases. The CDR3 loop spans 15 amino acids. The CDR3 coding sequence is TGTGCCAGCGGTTTAGCGGGGGGCGGGGCAGATACGCAGTATTTT. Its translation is CASGLAGGGADTQYF.

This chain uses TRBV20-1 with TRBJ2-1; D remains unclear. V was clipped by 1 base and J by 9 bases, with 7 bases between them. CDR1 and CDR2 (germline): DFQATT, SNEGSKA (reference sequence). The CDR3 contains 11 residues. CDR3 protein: CSARVYPEQFF. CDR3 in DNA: TGCAGTGCTAGAGTATACCCTGAGCAGTTCTTC.

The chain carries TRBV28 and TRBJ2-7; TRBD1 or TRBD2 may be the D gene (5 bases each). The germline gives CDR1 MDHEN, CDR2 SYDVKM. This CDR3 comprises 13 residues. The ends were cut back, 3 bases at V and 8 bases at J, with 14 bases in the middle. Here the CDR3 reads CASSFPGPVQQYF. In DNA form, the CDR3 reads TGTGCCAGCAGTTTCCCGGGACCCGTCCAGCAGTACTTC.